Below are 32 T cell receptor beta chains sequenced from a single sample in a study of blood T cell repertoires in COVID-19. Assay: immunoSEQ multiplex PCR; the TCRdb copy retains only in-frame clones and omits some. This sample has roughly 100,000 clones, with 87% found just once. Sequences were obtained from peripheral blood. Receptor source: a man in his forties or fifties in a cohort sampled during active COVID-19.

The chain has TRBV6-5 and TRBJ2-7; TRBD2 matches 8 bases. This CDR3 is built from 15 residues. Germline V gene sequence: CDR1 MNHEY, CDR2 SVGAGI. The J segment lost 3 bases and the V segment lost 8 bases, leaving 12 bases of the junction unmatched. This CDR3 reads CASRGGSNVFYEQYF. CDR3 in DNA: TGTGCCAGCCGGGGGGGGTCTAATGTTTTCTACGAGCAGTACTTC.

The chain joins TRBV3-1 (or the pseudogene TRBV3-2) to TRBJ1-3; 9 bases agree with TRBD1. In germline, CDR1 is LGHDT, CDR2 YNNKEL (reference sequence). V was pared by 3 bases and J by 5 bases, with 5 bases of the junction left unmatched. The CDR3 has 15 residues. The CDR3 sequence: CASSHLTGGRNTIYF. The DNA for the CDR3 is TGTGCCAGCAGCCACCTAACAGGGGGCAGAAACACCATATATTTT.

The V gene is TRBV29-1, the J gene TRBJ2-3; possibly TRBD2 for D (6 bases). V was shortened by 3 bases and J by 5 bases, with 15 bases between the two germline ends. This CDR3 is 14 amino acids long. CDR1 is SQVTM, CDR2 ANQGSEA, per germline. CDR3 sequence: CSVDLSGDGDTQYF. The CDR3 DNA is TGCAGCGTTGATCTCTCGGGGGACGGAGATACGCAGTATTTT.

This sequence joins TRBV5-1 and TRBJ2-3; 7 positions agree with TRBD1. The germline V gene has CDR1 SGHRS and CDR2 YFSETQ. The V and J ends lost 4 bases and 0 bases, in that order; junction bases with no gene match: 8. The CDR3 sequence is 16 residues long. CDR3 nucleotide sequence: TGCGCCAGCAGCCTGGGACAGTCCTCTAGCACAGATACGCAGTATTTT. Encoded protein: CASSLGQSSSTDTQYF. Looking up the rest from reference TRBV5-1 and TRBJ2-3 gives the full variable domain: KAGVTQTPRYLIKTRGQQVTLSCSPISGHRSVSWYQQTPGQGLQFLFEYFSETQRNKGNFPGRFSGRQFSNSRSEMNVSTLELGDSALYLCASSLGQSSSTDTQYFGPGTRLTVL.

The chain links TRBV18 to TRBJ2-1; 9 nucleotides line up with TRBD1. With 1 base clipped from V and 4 bases from J, the junction kept 5 bases outside the gene matches. The CDR3 consists of 16 residues. In germline, CDR1 is KGHSH, CDR2 LQKENI. The CDR3 loop is CASSPLGQGRYNEQFF. For the CDR3, the DNA is TGTGCCAGCTCACCACTGGGACAGGGTCGTTACAATGAGCAGTTCTTC.

The rearrangement uses TRBV5-1 and TRBJ1-4, with TRBD1 as a possible D gene (6 bases). This CDR3 is 14 amino acids long. The V end lost 7 bases, the J end lost 8 bases, and 18 bases lay between the germline ends. The germline CDR1 and CDR2 sequences are SGHRS and YFSETQ. The CDR3 nucleotides are TGCGCCAGCGGACCTCAGGGGTTAGGAGAAAAACTGTTTTTT. Its translation: CASGPQGLGEKLFF.

The chain employs TRBV7-2 and TRBJ2-5, with TRBD2 matching 8 bases. J was trimmed by 4 bases and V by 0 bases; bases with no gene match: 1. Germline CDR1 reads SGHTA; CDR2 reads FQGNSA. This CDR3 comprises 14 residues. Here the CDR3 DNA reads TGTGCCAGCAGCTTAGCTAGCGGGGCAGAGACCCAGTACTTC. Translating gives CASSLASGAETQYF. The variable domain in full, with the rest retrieved from reference TRBV7-2 and TRBJ2-5, is GAGVSQSPSNKVTEKGKDVELRCDPISGHTALYWYRQSLGQGLEFLIYFQGNSAPDKSGLPSDRFSAERTGGSVSTLTIQRTQQEDSAVYLCASSLASGAETQYFGPGTRLLVL.

The V gene is TRBV29-1, the J gene TRBJ1-1, with 9 positions matching TRBD1. This CDR3 contains 14 residues. V lost 7 bases to trimming and J lost 2 bases; unmatched junction nucleotides: 8. In germline, CDR1 is SQVTM, CDR2 ANQGSEA. CDR3 loop: CSAGQGRPNTEAFF. CDR3 nucleotide sequence: TGCAGCGCCGGACAGGGGAGACCAAACACTGAAGCTTTCTTT.

This clone was detected a few times. The chain couples TRBV5-1 to TRBJ1-2; D may be TRBD1 (5 bases). Per germline, CDR1 SGHRS and CDR2 YFSETQ. V shed 0 bases and J shed 8 bases, with 17 bases lying between them. This CDR3 spans 15 amino acids. The CDR3 is CASSLGARQTGGYTF. The CDR3, as DNA: TGCGCCAGCAGCTTGGGGGCCCGACAGACCGGGGGCTACACCTTC.

The chain uses TRBV2 and TRBJ1-6; D gene ambiguous. There are 15 residues in the CDR3. Looked up from germline, CDR1 is SNHLY and CDR2 is FYNNEI. V dropped 9 bases and J dropped 0 bases, with 12 bases sitting between them. CDR3 sequence reads: CASLTPTSYNSPLHF. Here the CDR3 DNA reads TGTGCCAGTTTGACTCCGACCTCCTATAATTCACCCCTCCACTTT.

The chain employs TRBV7-6 and TRBJ2-1, with 7 bases that match TRBD2. V trimming: 0 bases; J trimming: 4 bases; junction bases outside the gene matches: 3. The CDR3 runs to 15 residues. Germline-derived CDR1 and CDR2 are SGHVS and FNYEAQ. The CDR3 nucleotides read TGTGCCAGCAGCTTAGCGGGGGGGTTATACAATGAGCAGTTCTTC. Translating gives CASSLAGGLYNEQFF.

The chain carries TRBV3-1 (or the pseudogene TRBV3-2) and TRBJ2-1, with TRBD1 matching over 8 bases. Germline trimming cut 8 bases from V and 4 bases from J; bases unmatched to any gene: 13. CDR1 and CDR2 from the germline V gene are LGHDT and YNNKEL (reference sequence). CDR3 length: 16 residues. CDR3 sequence (DNA): TGTGCCAGCGGAGCCCGGAGACAGGGGACTTACAATGAGCAGTTCTTC. This translates into CASGARRQGTYNEQFF.

This clone has just a few counts. This chain joins TRBV27 and TRBJ1-5; D may be TRBD1 (6 bases). Per the germline V gene, CDR1 is MNHEY and CDR2 is SMNVEV (reference sequence). This CDR3 has 15 amino acids. V was shortened by 6 bases and J by 5 bases, with 17 bases between the two germline ends. The CDR3 region has the DNA TGTGCCAGCAGATTACATCAGGGGTCCTATCAGCCCCAGCATTTT. As protein: CASRLHQGSYQPQHF.

The chain recombines TRBV3-1 (or the pseudogene TRBV3-2) with TRBJ2-5, with a possible D match to TRBD2 (6 bases). Trimming took 0 bases from V and 1 from J, leaving 12 bases between them. The CDR3 sequence is 16 residues long. Germline CDR1 is LGHDT and CDR2 is YNNKEL (reference sequence). The CDR3 spells CASSQDKVGGQETQYF. The CDR3 DNA reads TGTGCCAGCAGCCAAGATAAGGTGGGGGGCCAAGAGACCCAGTACTTC.

This rearrangement joins TRBV11-2 to TRBJ2-2; TRBD1 might be the D (5 bases). Germline CDR1 SGHAT, CDR2 FQNNGV. Deletions cut 5 bases from V and 4 bases from J, with 11 bases between. CDR3 length: 14 residues. The CDR3, as DNA: TGTGCCAGCAGCGGCAGGGTGGGCACCGGGGAGCTGTTTTTT. It is translated as CASSGRVGTGELFF.

V usage is TRBV12-3 or TRBV12-4 and J usage is TRBJ2-7, with TRBD1 matching over 7 bases. Trimming took 5 bases from V and 2 from J; bases not matched to a gene: 3. This CDR3 region has 13 residues. The CDR3 region is CASSRTGPYEQYF. CDR3 in DNA: TGTGCCAGCAGTCGGACAGGCCCCTACGAGCAGTACTTC.

This clone was seen just once. The chain links TRBV19 to TRBJ1-5; D uncertain. Trimming took 7 bases from V and 7 from J, leaving 17 bases between them. Germline CDR1 reads LNHDA; CDR2 reads SQIVND (reference sequence). The CDR3 totals 14 residues. DNA for the CDR3: TGTGCCAGTACGTCCAGCCCCAACGGGCAGCCCCAGCATTTT. Translated: CASTSSPNGQPQHF.

This clone was detected a few times. CDR3 protein: CASSVADSQNTIYF. CDR3 nucleotides: TGTGCCAGCAGCGTAGCGGACAGCCAAAACACCATATATTTT. This sequence joins TRBV9 and TRBJ1-3, with D possibly matching TRBD1 (6 bases). The length of the CDR3 is 14 residues. Germline V lookup: CDR1 SGDLS, CDR2 YYNGEE. V gave up 0 bases and J gave up 6 bases, with 10 bases separating them.

The chain couples TRBV3-1 (or the pseudogene TRBV3-2) to TRBJ1-1; 7 bases line up with TRBD1. This CDR3 spans 15 amino acids. The junction had 6 bases not matched to a gene; V was cut back by 5 bases and J by 0 bases. CDR1 and CDR2 (germline): LGHDT, YNNKEL (reference sequence). CDR3 in DNA: TGTGCCAGCAGCACACGACAGGGATTGAACACTGAAGCTTTCTTT. Residues: CASSTRQGLNTEAFF.

This sequence joins TRBV20-1 and TRBJ1-2; the D gene is possibly TRBD1 (6 bases). CDR1 and CDR2 (germline): DFQATT, SNEGSKA (reference sequence). The CDR3 is made up of 11 amino acids. The V end lost 4 bases, the J end lost 6 bases, and 9 bases lay between the germline ends. This CDR3 is CSATRGNGYTF. The CDR3 DNA reads TGCAGTGCTACCAGGGGCAATGGCTACACCTTC.

The DNA for the CDR3 is TGTGCCAGCAGCTTCGGACAGGGTGGAACCTACGAGCAGTACTTC. Its translation: CASSFGQGGTYEQYF. V is TRBV11-1 and J is TRBJ2-7, with TRBD1 matching 8 bases. The CDR3 sequence is 15 residues long. Trimming cost V 3 bases and J 2 bases; bases outside gene matches: 6. Germline V gene sequence: CDR1 SGHAT, CDR2 FQDESV (reference sequence).

This chain uses TRBV7-2 with TRBJ2-3; 8 bases map to TRBD2. The trim removed 1 base at V and 0 bases at J, leaving 3 bases unmatched. The CDR3 covers 16 residues. Germline lookup yields CDR1 SGHTA and CDR2 FQGNSA. The CDR3 here is CASSLVPSGSTDTQYF. DNA of the CDR3: TGTGCCAGCAGCTTAGTGCCTAGCGGGAGCACAGATACGCAGTATTTT.

The chain employs TRBV5-4 and TRBJ1-2; a possible D gene is TRBD1 (5 bases). The CDR3 covers 13 residues. V was trimmed by 6 bases and J by 12 bases, leaving 21 bases between them. The germline gives CDR1 SGHNT, CDR2 YYREEE (reference sequence). The CDR3 loop is CASNPQTELGHTF. CDR3 DNA: TGTGCCAGCAACCCGCAGACAGAACTCGGCCACACCTTC.

The V and J genes are TRBV6-5 and TRBJ1-2; maybe TRBD1 (5 bases). This CDR3 comprises 14 residues. Germline V gives CDR1 MNHEY, CDR2 SVGAGI. V was pared by 7 bases and J by 8 bases, with 20 bases between. The CDR3 coding sequence is TGTGCCAGCAAAAGGGGACTGGCCCAATTGGGCTACACCTTC. This encodes CASKRGLAQLGYTF.

This clone has more than one count but fewer than ten. The chain joins TRBV5-1 to TRBJ1-2, with D unclear. This CDR3 is 18 amino acids long. Germline CDR1 is SGHRS and CDR2 is YFSETQ. Deletions cut 5 bases from V and 7 bases from J, with 30 bases between. CDR3 nucleotide sequence: TGCGCCAGCAGACTACTTCTAAGGAGATCGTCGCTACGGCCTGGCTACACCTTC. Encoded protein: CASRLLLRRSSLRPGYTF.

This clone was recorded a few times. This chain uses TRBV6-5 with TRBJ1-2; D may be TRBD1 (5 bases). V was shortened by 6 bases and J by 2 bases, with 10 bases between the two germline ends. The V gene's germline CDR1 is MNHEY and CDR2 SVGAGI. The CDR3 extends over 13 amino acids. Here the CDR3 DNA reads TGTGCCAGCAGCAGGGAATCCAACTATGGCTACACCTTC. It translates to CASSRESNYGYTF.

The gene calls are TRBV27 and TRBJ1-4, with a tentative D call TRBD1 (5 bases). In germline, CDR1 is MNHEY, CDR2 SMNVEV (reference sequence). The CDR3 runs to 18 residues. Trimming pared 8 bases from V and 8 bases from J, leaving 30 bases between. CDR3 protein: CASEVGKGRPLVGEKLFF. CDR3 bases: TGTGCCAGCGAGGTAGGCAAGGGGCGTCCGTTGGTGGGCGAAAAACTGTTTTTT. Based on the CDR3 plus reference TRBV27 and TRBJ1-4, the full variable domain is EAQVTQNPRYLITVTGKKLTVTCSQNMNHEYMSWYRQDPGLGLRQIYYSMNVEVTDKGDVPEGYKVSRKEKRNFPLILESPSPNQTSLYFCASEVGKGRPLVGEKLFFGSGTQLSVL.

The V call is TRBV6-2 or TRBV6-3, the J call TRBJ2-7; D is perhaps TRBD1 (5 bases). V was cut by 2 bases and J by 6 bases, with 14 bases left in between. Germline V gives CDR1 MNHEY, CDR2 SVGEGT. This CDR3 is built from 14 residues. CDR3 sequence reads: CASSYRETRAEQYF. Written as DNA, the CDR3 is TGTGCCAGCAGTTACAGAGAGACCAGGGCCGAGCAGTACTTC.

V usage is TRBV19 and J usage is TRBJ1-2, with 9 bases aligning to TRBD1. Germline loops: CDR1 LNHDA, CDR2 SQIVND (reference sequence). J was trimmed by 2 bases and V by 6 bases; bases with no gene match: 7. The CDR3 has 15 amino acids. The CDR3 DNA follows: TGTGCCAGTAGAGACACCGGGACAGGGAACTATGGCTACACCTTC. Translating gives CASRDTGTGNYGYTF.

The table lists this clone with a few counts. The chain carries TRBV2 and TRBJ1-3, with 8 bases lining up with TRBD1. The germline CDR1 and CDR2 sequences are SNHLY and FYNNEI. This CDR3 has 14 residues. Losses at the gene ends were 6 bases for V and 4 bases for J; bases not matched to a gene: 5. The CDR3 protein is CASRLGQGGNTIYF. The DNA for the CDR3 is TGTGCCAGCAGGCTTGGACAGGGAGGAAACACCATATATTTT.

This rearrangement joins TRBV4-1 to TRBJ2-7; TRBD2 is a possible D gene (6 bases). Germline V lookup: CDR1 MGHRA, CDR2 YSYEKL. CDR3 length: 13 residues. The ends were cut back, 3 bases at V and 0 bases at J, with 6 bases in the middle. For the CDR3, the DNA is TGCGCCAGCAGCCAGCGGGACTCCTACGAGCAGTACTTC. Translated, it gives CASSQRDSYEQYF.

The chain is built from TRBV5-1 and TRBJ1-4; D call uncertain. V lost 0 bases, J lost 3 bases, and 9 bases lay in between. CDR1 is SGHRS and CDR2 is YFSETQ in the germline V gene. CDR3 length equals 15 residues. The CDR3 nucleotides are TGCGCCAGCAGCTTGGCGGGTAGCCCTAATGAAAAACTGTTTTTT. Translating it yields CASSLAGSPNEKLFF.